This T cell receptor beta chain was identified in a study of blood T cell repertoires in COVID-19. The data were produced by immunoSEQ multiplex PCR, yet TCRdb's version contains in-frame clones alone and is incomplete. This table holds roughly 40,000 clones, 88% found once. The origin of this receptor is a human donor in a cohort sampled during active COVID-19. The specimen was peripheral blood.

The DNA of the CDR3 is TGTGCCACCAGCAGAGGGTCAGGGGATTTAACTGAAGCTTTCTTT. This translates into CATSRGSGDLTEAFF. V gene TRBV15 combines with J gene TRBJ1-1; weak D call: TRBD1 (6 bases). The V end lost 1 base, the J end lost 5 bases, and 14 bases lay between the germline ends. Germline V CDR1 and CDR2: LNHNV, YYDKDF (reference sequence). CDR3 length: 15 residues.